Each of the 10 T cell receptor beta chains below was sequenced from the same sample in a study of T cells after yellow fever vaccination. TCRdb independently ran MiXCR on the 5' RACE reads; one entry per CDR3 protein. The top ten hold roughly two fifths of the sample, which has roughly 70,000 distinct CDR3 sequences, around 7.3% seen once. The source was CD8+ T cells sorted from PBMCs, collected on the day of the yellow fever booster vaccination. All receptors derive from a young man who received the YFV17D yellow fever vaccine.

This clonotype appeared a few times. The CDR3 here is CASTAGTMNTEAFF. DNA of the CDR3: TGTGCCAGCACAGCAGGCACTATGAACACTGAAGCTTTCTTT. The rearrangement joins TRBV9 to TRBJ1-1; D is undetermined. Per the germline V gene, CDR1 is SGDLS and CDR2 is YYNGEE. With 6 bases removed from V and 0 bases from J, the gap between germline ends came to 12 bases. The CDR3 totals 14 residues.

This clonotype was counted between two and nine times. This rearrangement joins TRBV6-5 to TRBJ2-3; 12 bases match TRBD1. The junction had 2 bases not matched to a gene; V was cut back by 0 bases and J by 4 bases. Germline CDR1 MNHEY, CDR2 SVGAGI. CDR3 size: 16 residues. The CDR3 nucleotides read TGTGCCAGCAGTTACTCCGGGACAGGGGGCTCAGATACGCAGTATTTT. The encoded protein is CASSYSGTGGSDTQYF.

This clonotype was counted at least ten times. The chain joins TRBV5-6 to TRBJ2-5; D is unclear. This CDR3 comprises 14 residues. CDR1 and CDR2 (germline): SGHDT, YYEEEE. V was clipped by 1 base and J by 6 bases, with 13 bases between them. CDR3 nucleotide sequence: TGTGCCAGCAGCTTGCTGTCGGTTGGGAAGACCCAGTACTTC. The encoded protein is CASSLLSVGKTQYF.

V and J are TRBV11-2 and TRBJ2-4, with 7 bases matching TRBD1. The V and J ends lost 1 base and 3 bases, in that order; junction bases with no gene match: 12. Germline CDR1 and CDR2: SGHAT and FQNNGV. This CDR3 is 18 amino acids long. Written as DNA, the CDR3 is TGTGCCAGCAGCTTAGGACCCTTAGGGGGCAGCGTCAAAAACATTCAGTACTTC. Translated: CASSLGPLGGSVKNIQYF.

Only a few counts were recorded for this clonotype. The rearrangement uses TRBV6-5 and TRBJ2-7; maybe TRBD2 (5 bases). Trimming left V 2 bases short and J 2 bases short, with 16 bases between. The germline V gene has CDR1 MNHEY and CDR2 SVGAGI. This CDR3 spans 16 amino acids. The CDR3 nucleotides are TGTGCCAGCAGTTACAGTCGTGAACTAGGTGCCTACGAGCAGTACTTC. This sequence encodes CASSYSRELGAYEQYF.

The J gene is TRBJ2-3, the V gene TRBV11-2, with 7 bases matching TRBD1. J was trimmed by 8 bases and V by 0 bases; bases with no gene match: 14. The CDR3 totals 17 residues. Germline V gene sequence: CDR1 SGHAT, CDR2 FQNNGV. The CDR3 DNA is TGTGCCAGCAGCTTAGACCCCGGGACAGTACCCCTTGTTACGCAGTATTTT. It is translated as CASSLDPGTVPLVTQYF.

This clonotype has just a few counts. V gene TRBV20-1 combines with J gene TRBJ2-1; 14 nucleotides match TRBD2. CDR1 and CDR2 from the germline V gene are DFQATT and SNEGSKA (reference sequence). The trim removed 6 bases at V and 9 bases at J, leaving 10 bases unmatched. This CDR3 region has 15 residues. Written as DNA, the CDR3 is TGCAGTGCACCGACTAGCGGGAGGGCCGGGAGTGAGCAGTTCTTC. It codes for CSAPTSGRAGSEQFF.

This clonotype turned up a few times. The V and J genes are TRBV20-1 and TRBJ2-7; 8 bases match TRBD2. Germline loops: CDR1 DFQATT, CDR2 SNEGSKA (reference sequence). This CDR3 region has 12 residues. The junction had 5 bases not matched to a gene; V was cut back by 8 bases and J by 2 bases. The CDR3 region is CSTEGLAYEQYF. The CDR3 bases are TGCAGTACTGAGGGACTAGCCTACGAGCAGTACTTC.

This clonotype occurred a few times. The V gene is TRBV5-6, the J gene TRBJ2-3; 8 bases fit TRBD2. The CDR3 loop spans 15 amino acids. J lost 4 bases, V lost 4 bases, and 8 bases had no gene match. Per germline, CDR1 SGHDT and CDR2 YYEEEE. The CDR3 DNA reads TGTGCCAGCAGCCGCCCGGGACTAGGGCCAGATACGCAGTATTTT. Protein sequence: CASSRPGLGPDTQYF.

This clonotype was recorded many times. This chain uses TRBV7-3 with TRBJ2-1; 10 bases map to TRBD2. V was clipped by 1 base and J by 8 bases; unmatched bases: 8. Per germline, CDR1 SGHTA and CDR2 FQGTGA. The CDR3 covers 16 residues. The CDR3 nucleotides read TGTGCCAGCAGCTTAAGCCCACTAGCGGGATTTGATGAGCAGTTCTTC. Its translation is CASSLSPLAGFDEQFF.